This TCR beta chain came from a study of human T cells and chemical hapten exposure. Time point noted: patch test 2, 6 weeks after DPC sensitization. Treatment meaning: therapeutic diphenylcyclopropenone sensitization with weekly scalp DPC. Germline-derived CDR1 and CDR2 are GTSNPN and SVGIG (reference sequence). The CDR3 runs 13 residues. V lost 3 bases, J lost 1 base, and 9 bases lay in between. There are many counts of this clonotype. A single record per CDR3 protein comes from TCRdb applying MiXCR to the RACE reads. The sample holds tens of thousands of distinct CDR3 sequences, 8.5% to 12% seen once.

The starting material was whole blood, obtained in connection with sensitization to the hapten diphenylcyclopropenone (DPC). This chain joins TRBV30 and TRBJ1-1; tentatively, D is TRBD1 (5 bases). This TCR came from a woman in her forties or fifties with alopecia areata. Some clones in this sample may be carry-over from other donors' samples. CDR3 amino acids: CAWRLRENTEAFF. The CDR3 coding sequence is TGTGCCTGGAGGCTCAGGGAGAACACTGAAGCTTTCTTT.